This is a list of T cell receptor beta chains from one sample in a study of cytomegalovirus exposure and HLA in healthy donors. The method was immunoSEQ multiplex PCR; TCRdb's version includes in-frame clones alone and lacks a portion of them. Among fewer than 250,000 clones listed, around 90% were seen once. The sequencing input was PBMCs. Source of these receptors: a boy between 2 and 10 years old in good health and CMV-seronegative. CDR3s include the opening cysteine and the closing phenylalanine or tryptophan. The order of the fields is V gene, J gene, clone size, CDR3 protein. Clone size is stated in some rows and not others, as once, few, many or a class when expanded.

TRBV6-5	TRBJ1-2	.	CASSDTGDYGYTF
TRBV27	TRBJ2-3	.	CASRAIAGGSTDTQYF
TRBV27	TRBJ2-5	.	CASSSSENPQETQYF
TRBV5-1	TRBJ2-3	.	CASSLDGRASTDTQYF
TRBV7-9	TRBJ1-2	.	CASSPQGEVYGYTF
TRBV12-5	TRBJ1-3	.	CASGPGGNSGNTIYF
TRBV7-9	TRBJ2-3	.	CSSHRQGADTQYF
TRBV27	TRBJ2-2	.	CASQTGYTGELFF
TRBV30	TRBJ1-1	once	CAWSPREPRDTEAFF
TRBV4-2	TRBJ2-3	once	CASSPRQTDTQYF
TRBV2	TRBJ2-7	.	CASSGAGGPHGEQYF
TRBV11-3	TRBJ2-7	.	CASSRGSGGSYEQYF
TRBV6-5	TRBJ1-1	.	CASSYSERTEAFF
TRBV7-6	TRBJ2-7	.	CASSHPPGQGTYEQYF
TRBV4-1	TRBJ1-1	once	CASSQEAGGVTEAFF
TRBV9	TRBJ2-7	.	CASSRRTSASSYEQYF
TRBV7-9	TRBJ2-5	.	CASSEVAGRKETQYF
TRBV28	TRBJ1-2	.	CASSLYNQGMSYTF
TRBV29-1	TRBJ1-1	.	CSVEGRSGVTEAFF
TRBV2	TRBJ2-3	.	CASSEARGAYRDTQYF
TRBV6-1	TRBJ2-5	.	CASGTSGGSQETQYF
TRBV5-1	TRBJ2-1	.	CASRTGYNEQFF
TRBV7-3	TRBJ2-3	.	CASSFSGGADTQYF
TRBV27	TRBJ2-1	.	CASSLGPPPSGSGNEQFF
TRBV27	TRBJ2-3	.	CASRRGDADTQYF
TRBV5-6	TRBJ1-6	.	CASSQRIDRDPNSPLHF
TRBV10-3	TRBJ1-1	.	CAISEQQGMVGTEAFF
TRBV6-1	TRBJ2-1	.	CASSESTAGLYNEQFF
TRBV28	TRBJ2-7	.	CASSDPGQGLYEQYF
TRBV28	TRBJ1-1	.	CASSLSPMDRAEAFF
TRBV28	TRBJ1-1	.	CASRPPRGTNTEAFF
TRBV18	TRBJ2-3	.	CASSPIGGTPDTQYF
TRBV4-2	TRBJ2-5	.	CASSLTAGSGSFRLQETQYF
TRBV28	TRBJ1-4	.	CASRPGGVNEKLFF
TRBV14	TRBJ2-7	.	CASSQGDRGLMYEQYF
TRBV5-4	TRBJ2-7	.	CASSDLQGAHYEQYF
TRBV6-1	TRBJ1-1	.	CASSVAGGHTEAFF
TRBV18	TRBJ1-4	.	CASSSTGGTEKLFF
TRBV19	TRBJ2-1	.	CASRLAETSYNEQFF
TRBV7-2	TRBJ2-1	.	CASSLGTGAFF
TRBV2	TRBJ1-1	.	CASMTGVLTEAFF
TRBV5-1	TRBJ1-3	.	CASSSLGGGNTIYF
TRBV23-1	TRBJ1-6	.	CASPPGGGGSYNSPLHF
TRBV6-1	TRBJ2-1	.	CASSLDEQFF